The sequence of this T cell receptor beta chain was determined in a study of blood T cell repertoires in COVID-19. Turning to the study itself: The samples span acute and convalescent COVID-19 from the United States, Italy and Spain. PBMCs, B-cell-depleted T cells, or T cells provided the cDNA or gDNA that made up the material.

Authors' processing steps: Counts of nucleated cells, estimated from reference gene primer amplification, were obtained. Only in-frame clones appear in the TCRdb table, and some are missing; sequencing was by immunoSEQ multiplex PCR. The D gene and trimming were derived from the DNA, and the V and J assignments and clone size from that table. The sample contains about 140,000 clones, roughly 82% of which appear only once. V dropped 3 bases and J dropped 0 bases, with 11 bases sitting between them. The CDR3 extends over 15 amino acids. Germline V gives CDR1 DFQATT, CDR2 SNEGSKA (reference sequence). The count of this clone is one.

Sequencing used peripheral blood. The TCR sequence derives from a man aged 55 to 70 with active or convalescent COVID-19. This sequence joins TRBV20-1 and TRBJ1-4; D unclear. CDR3 region: CSASPIPATNEKLFF. The CDR3 nucleotides are TGCAGTGCTAGTCCCATCCCAGCAACTAATGAAAAACTGTTTTTT.